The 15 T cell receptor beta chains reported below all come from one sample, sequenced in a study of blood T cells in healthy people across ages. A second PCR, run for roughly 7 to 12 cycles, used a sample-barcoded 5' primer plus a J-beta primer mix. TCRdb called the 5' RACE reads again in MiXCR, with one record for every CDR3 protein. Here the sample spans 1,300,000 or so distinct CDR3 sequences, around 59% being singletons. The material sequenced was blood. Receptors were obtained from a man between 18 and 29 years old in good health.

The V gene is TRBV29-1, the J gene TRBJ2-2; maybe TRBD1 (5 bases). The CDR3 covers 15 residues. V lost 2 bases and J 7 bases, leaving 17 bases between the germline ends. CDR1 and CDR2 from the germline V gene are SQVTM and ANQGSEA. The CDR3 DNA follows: TGCAGCGTTGAATCAGGGATTGGCGGTTACGGGGAGCTGTTTTTT. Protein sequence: CSVESGIGGYGELFF.

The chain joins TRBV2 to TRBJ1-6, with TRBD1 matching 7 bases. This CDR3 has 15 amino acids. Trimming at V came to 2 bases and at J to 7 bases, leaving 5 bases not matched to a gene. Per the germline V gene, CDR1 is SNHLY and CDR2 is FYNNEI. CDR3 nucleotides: TGTGCCAGCAGTGAATTGGAACAGGGGAATTCACCCCTCCACTTT. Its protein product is CASSELEQGNSPLHF. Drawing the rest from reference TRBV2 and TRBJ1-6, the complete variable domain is EPEVTQTPSHQVTQMGQEVILRCVPISNHLYFYWYRQILGQKVEFLVSFYNNEISEKSEIFDDQFSVERPDGSNFTLKIRSTKLEDSAMYFCASSELEQGNSPLHFGNGTRLTVT.

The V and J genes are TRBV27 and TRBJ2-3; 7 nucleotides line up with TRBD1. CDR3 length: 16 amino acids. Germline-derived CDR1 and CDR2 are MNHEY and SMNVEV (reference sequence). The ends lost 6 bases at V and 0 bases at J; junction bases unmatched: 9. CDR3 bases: TGTGCCAGCAGAGCAACAGGGGCCCCTAGCACAGATACGCAGTATTTT. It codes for CASRATGAPSTDTQYF.

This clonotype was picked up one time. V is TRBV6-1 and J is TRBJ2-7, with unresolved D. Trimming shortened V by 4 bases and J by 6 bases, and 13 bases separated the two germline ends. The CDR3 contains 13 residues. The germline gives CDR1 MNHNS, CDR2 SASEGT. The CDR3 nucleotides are TGTGCCAGCAGTGTAAAGCCCCCCCTCGAGCAGTACTTC. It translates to CASSVKPPLEQYF.

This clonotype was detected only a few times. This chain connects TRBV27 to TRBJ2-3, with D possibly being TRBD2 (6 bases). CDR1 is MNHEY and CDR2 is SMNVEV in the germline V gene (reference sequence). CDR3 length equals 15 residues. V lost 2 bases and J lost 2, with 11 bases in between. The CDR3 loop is CASSLRAGLTDTQYF. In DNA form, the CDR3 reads TGTGCCAGCAGTTTACGGGCGGGGCTCACAGATACGCAGTATTTT.

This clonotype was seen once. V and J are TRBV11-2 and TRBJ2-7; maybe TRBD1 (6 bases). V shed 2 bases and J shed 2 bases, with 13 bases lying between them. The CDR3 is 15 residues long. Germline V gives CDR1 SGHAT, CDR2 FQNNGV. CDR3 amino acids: CASSLMWGRTYEQYF. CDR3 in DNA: TGTGCCAGCAGCTTAATGTGGGGGCGAACCTACGAGCAGTACTTC.

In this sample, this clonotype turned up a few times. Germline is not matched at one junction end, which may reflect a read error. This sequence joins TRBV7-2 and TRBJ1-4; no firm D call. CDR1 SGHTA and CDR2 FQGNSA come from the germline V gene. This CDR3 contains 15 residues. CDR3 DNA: TGTGCTAGCAGCTTATATACGAGAGATAATGAAAAACTGTTTTTT. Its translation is CASSLYTRDNEKLFF. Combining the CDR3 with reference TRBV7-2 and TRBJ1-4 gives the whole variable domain GAGVSQSPSNKVTEKGKDVELRCDPISGHTALYWYRQSLGQGLEFLIYFQGNSAPDKSGLPSDRFSAERTGGSVSTLTIQRTQQEDSAVYLCASSLYTRDNEKLFFGSGTQLSVL.

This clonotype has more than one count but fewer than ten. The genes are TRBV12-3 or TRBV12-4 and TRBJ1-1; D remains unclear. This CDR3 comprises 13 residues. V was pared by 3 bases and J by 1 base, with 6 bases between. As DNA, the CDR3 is TGTGCCAGCAGTTTTTCCCCGAACACTGAAGCTTTCTTT. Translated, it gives CASSFSPNTEAFF.

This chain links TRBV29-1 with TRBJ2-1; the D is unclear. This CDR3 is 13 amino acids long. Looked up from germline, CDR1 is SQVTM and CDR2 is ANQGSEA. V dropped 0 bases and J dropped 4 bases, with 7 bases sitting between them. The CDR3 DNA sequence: TGCAGCGTTGAAGAAGCAACTTACAATGAGCAGTTCTTC. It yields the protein CSVEEATYNEQFF.

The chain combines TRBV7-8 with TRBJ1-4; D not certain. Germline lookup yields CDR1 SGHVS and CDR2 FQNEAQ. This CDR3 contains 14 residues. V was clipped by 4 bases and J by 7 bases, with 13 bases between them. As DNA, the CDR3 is TGTGCCAGCAGCTCTGTCAACAAAGGTGAAAAACTGTTTTTT. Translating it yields CASSSVNKGEKLFF.

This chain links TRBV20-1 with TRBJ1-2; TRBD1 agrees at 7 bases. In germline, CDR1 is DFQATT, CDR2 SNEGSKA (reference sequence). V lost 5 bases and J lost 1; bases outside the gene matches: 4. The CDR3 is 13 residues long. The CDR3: CSAHDRDNYGYTF. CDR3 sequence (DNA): TGCAGTGCTCACGACAGGGATAACTATGGCTACACCTTC.

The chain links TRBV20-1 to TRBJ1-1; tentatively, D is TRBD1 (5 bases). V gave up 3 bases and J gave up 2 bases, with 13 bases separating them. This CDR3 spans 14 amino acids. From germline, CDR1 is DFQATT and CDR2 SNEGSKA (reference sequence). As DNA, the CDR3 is TGCAGTGCTAGTGGGGGGAATCTTAACACTGAAGCTTTCTTT. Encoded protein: CSASGGNLNTEAFF.

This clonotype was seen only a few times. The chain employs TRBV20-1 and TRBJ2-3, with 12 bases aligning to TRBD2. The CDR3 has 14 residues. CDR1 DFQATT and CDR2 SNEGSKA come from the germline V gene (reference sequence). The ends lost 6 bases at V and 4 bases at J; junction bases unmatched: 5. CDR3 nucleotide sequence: TGCAGTGCAAAGACTAGCGGGAGTGCAGATACGCAGTATTTT. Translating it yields CSAKTSGSADTQYF.

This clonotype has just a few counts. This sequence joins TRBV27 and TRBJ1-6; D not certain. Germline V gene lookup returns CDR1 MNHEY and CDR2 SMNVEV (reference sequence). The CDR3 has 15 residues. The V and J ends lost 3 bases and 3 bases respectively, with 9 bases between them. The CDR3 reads CASSFGQLYNSPLHF. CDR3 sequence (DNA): TGTGCCAGCAGTTTCGGGCAGCTCTATAATTCACCCCTCCACTTT.

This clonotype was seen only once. As DNA, the CDR3 is TGTGCCATGCGAGCGGGGTCCCAAGAGACCCAGTACTTC. This encodes CAMRAGSQETQYF. The rearrangement uses TRBV15 and TRBJ2-5, with 7 bases identical to TRBD2. The germline CDR1 and CDR2 sequences are LNHNV and YYDKDF (reference sequence). CDR3 length: 13 amino acids. The V gene end was trimmed by 10 bases and the J gene end by 1 base; junction bases not matched to a gene: 6.